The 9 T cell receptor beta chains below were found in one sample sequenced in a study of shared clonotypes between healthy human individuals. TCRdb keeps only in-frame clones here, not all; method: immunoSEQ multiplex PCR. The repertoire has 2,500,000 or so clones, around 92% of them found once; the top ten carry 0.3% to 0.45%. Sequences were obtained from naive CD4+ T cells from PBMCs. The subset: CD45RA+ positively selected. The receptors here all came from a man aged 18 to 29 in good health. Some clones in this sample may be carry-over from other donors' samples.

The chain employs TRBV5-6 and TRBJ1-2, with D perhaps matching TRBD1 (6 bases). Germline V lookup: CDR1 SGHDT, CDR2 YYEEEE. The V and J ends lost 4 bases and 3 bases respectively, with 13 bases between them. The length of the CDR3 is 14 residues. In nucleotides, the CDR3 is TGTGCCAGCAGCACCGACAGGTTAGACTATGGCTACACCTTC. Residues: CASSTDRLDYGYTF.

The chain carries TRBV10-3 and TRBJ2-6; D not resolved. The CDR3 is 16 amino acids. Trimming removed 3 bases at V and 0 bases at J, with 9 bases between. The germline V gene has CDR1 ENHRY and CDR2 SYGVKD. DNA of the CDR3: TGTGCCATCAGTGACCAAGCCTTCTCTGGGGCCAACGTCCTGACTTTC. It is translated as CAISDQAFSGANVLTF.

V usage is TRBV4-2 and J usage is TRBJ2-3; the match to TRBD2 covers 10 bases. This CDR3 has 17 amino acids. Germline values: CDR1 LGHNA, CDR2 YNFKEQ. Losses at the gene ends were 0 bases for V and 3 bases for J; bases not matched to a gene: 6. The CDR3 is CASSQEPAGGRTDTQYF. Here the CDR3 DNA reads TGTGCCAGCAGCCAAGAACCAGCGGGAGGGAGGACAGATACGCAGTATTTT.

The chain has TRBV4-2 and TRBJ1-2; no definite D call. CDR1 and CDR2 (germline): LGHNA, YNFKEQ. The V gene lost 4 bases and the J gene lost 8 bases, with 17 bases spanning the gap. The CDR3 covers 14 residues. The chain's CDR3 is CASSLHAGEEGYTF. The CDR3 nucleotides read TGTGCCAGCAGCCTACACGCCGGGGAAGAGGGCTACACCTTC.

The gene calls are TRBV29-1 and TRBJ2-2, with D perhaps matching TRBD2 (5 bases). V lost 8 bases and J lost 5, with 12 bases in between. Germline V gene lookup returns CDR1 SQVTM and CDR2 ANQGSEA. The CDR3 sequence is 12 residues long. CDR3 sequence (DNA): TGCAGCACCCGGTCGGGGACCGGGGAGCTGTTTTTT. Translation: CSTRSGTGELFF.

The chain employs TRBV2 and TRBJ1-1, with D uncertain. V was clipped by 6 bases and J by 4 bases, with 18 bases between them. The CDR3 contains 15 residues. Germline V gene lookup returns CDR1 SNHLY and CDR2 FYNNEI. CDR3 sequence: CASRADISLGTEAFF. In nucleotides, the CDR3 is TGTGCCAGCAGGGCAGACATATCCCTGGGCACTGAAGCTTTCTTT.

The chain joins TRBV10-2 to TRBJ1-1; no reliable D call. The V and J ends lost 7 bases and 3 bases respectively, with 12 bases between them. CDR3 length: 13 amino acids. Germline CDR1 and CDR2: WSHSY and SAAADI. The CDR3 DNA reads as TGCGCCAGCACCCGTCGGGAAGACACTGAAGCTTTCTTT. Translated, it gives CASTRREDTEAFF.

The CDR3 protein is CASGGGTLAKNIQYF. CDR3 DNA: TGTGCCAGTGGGGGAGGAACCTTAGCCAAAAACATTCAGTACTTC. The chain combines TRBV6-6 with TRBJ2-4; the D gene is possibly TRBD2 (6 bases). Germline assignment: CDR1 MNHNY and CDR2 SVGAGI (reference sequence). V gave up 9 bases and J gave up 0 bases, with 15 bases separating them. The CDR3 consists of 15 residues.

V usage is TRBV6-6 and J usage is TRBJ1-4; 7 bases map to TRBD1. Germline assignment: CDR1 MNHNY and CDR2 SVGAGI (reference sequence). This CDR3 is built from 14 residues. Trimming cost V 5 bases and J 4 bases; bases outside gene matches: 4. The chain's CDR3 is CASSTGTVNEKLFF. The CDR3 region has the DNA TGTGCCAGCAGTACCGGGACAGTTAATGAAAAACTGTTTTTT.